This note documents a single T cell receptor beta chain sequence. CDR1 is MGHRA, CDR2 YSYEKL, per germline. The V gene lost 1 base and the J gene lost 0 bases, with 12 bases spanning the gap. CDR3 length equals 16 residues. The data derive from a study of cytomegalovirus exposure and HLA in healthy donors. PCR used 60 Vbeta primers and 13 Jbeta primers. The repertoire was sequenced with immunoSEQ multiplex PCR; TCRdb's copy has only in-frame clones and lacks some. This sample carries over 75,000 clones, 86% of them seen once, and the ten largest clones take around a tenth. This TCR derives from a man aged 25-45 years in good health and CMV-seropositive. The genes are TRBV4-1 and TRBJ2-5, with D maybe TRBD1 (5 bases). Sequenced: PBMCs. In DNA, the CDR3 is TGCGCCAGCAGCCAAGGGCTGGGGCAAAACCAAGAGACCCAGTACTTC. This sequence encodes CASSQGLGQNQETQYF.